This TCR beta chain was recovered during a study of T cells after yellow fever vaccination. Study at large: Preparing low-cell-number fractions relied on SMART-Seq v4 Ultra Low Input.

Study observations and caveats: From the bulk population, abundant clonotypes could contaminate and appear within FACS-sorted repertoires. Most primary-vaccination clones recurred post-booster (roughly 96% CD4, around 88% CD8).

The germline V and J ends were trimmed by 0 bases and 4 bases, with 25 bases remaining between them. The CDR3 loop spans 19 amino acids. Germline CDR1 is SGHRS and CDR2 is YFSETQ. A word on this clonotype: Antigen unknown.

In making TCR cDNA, 5'RACE template switching added a universal primer site and UMIs to it. Each CDR3 protein is one row after TCRdb ran MiXCR on the 5' RACE reads. The sample includes hundreds of thousands of distinct CDR3 sequences, approximately 10% of them seen just once. The rearrangement links TRBV5-1 to TRBJ1-1, with D possibly TRBD1 on 6 matching bases. This receptor was identified in a young man who received the YFV17D yellow fever vaccine. The sample was PBMCs, taken on the day of the first yellow fever vaccination. The CDR3 DNA reads as TGCGCCAGCAGCTTGGTTAGGTTGGACAGACCTTTGGGGAGCACTGAAGCTTTCTTT. This translates into CASSLVRLDRPLGSTEAFF.